The TCR beta chain described here comes from a study of blood T cells in healthy people across ages (dated by TCRdb to between 2014 and 2017). Study-level background: In model experiments, template switching captured about one uniquely barcoded TCR beta cDNA molecule for every two T cells. The study analyzed two additional independent replicas of 1 million unique cDNA reads from the same blood draw for two donors, one aged 18 to 29 and one aged 80 or older. To avoid experimental bias, donors of different ages were distributed randomly across sequencing lanes. To track age-related changes in TCR beta repertoire diversity, the study relied on deep sequencing normalized with unique cDNA molecular identifiers. Four age groups were formed from the donors: young (average about 15 years), middle-aged (approximately 40), aged (approximately 60) and long-lived (more than 75). Study-level results and caveats: Since profiling was done on bulk unsorted PBMCs, naive and antigen-experienced compartments could not be conclusively compared. Because the CMV infection status of the donors was unknown, age-related changes in expanded clonotypes may potentially have been confounded. Total diversity estimates from one million sequenced T cells were considered lower bounds and underestimates. Observed TCR beta diversity correlated strongly with the percentage of naive T cells measured by flow cytometry. The long-lived group showed more naive CD4+ T cells, fewer expanded clones and increased TCR diversity than the aged group, suggesting age selection. Observed TCR beta diversity per million T cells fell roughly linearly with age, and a significant reduction was already apparent by age approximately 40.

Library generation was performed with 5' RACE. For sequencing, an Illumina HiSeq 2500 was employed. A second PCR of about 7 to 12 cycles was performed with a sample-barcoded 5' primer and a J-beta primer mix. Each TCR beta cDNA molecule received a unique molecular identifier from a template-switch 5' adaptor carrying 12 random nucleotides. At least 3 million CDR3-containing paired-end reads were obtained from each sample. First-strand cDNA was synthesized from all RNA with the Mint cDNA synthesis kit, primed by a TRBC-specific oligonucleotide. Following uracil-DNA glycosylase treatment, all cDNA underwent a first 18-cycle PCR with the universal primers M1SS and BC2_uni_R. Per the authors' processing: For normalization, 1 million high-quality reads, each with a distinct molecular identifier, were randomly selected from each sample. Reads with shared molecular identifiers were discarded instead of being binned into consensus sequences. MiTCR, run with a Q25 quality threshold and the strictest error-elimination algorithm, handled CDR3 identification, clonotype clustering and error correction. A nonparametric unseen species model using Euler transformation provided a lower-bound estimate of total TCR beta diversity. TCRdb took the public reads, trimmed them with fastp at Q25, ran MiXCR for clone calling and kept in-frame beta chains. Identical CDR3 protein sequences are pooled into one entry, listed with their most common genes and DNA. The V and J calls were determined by TCRdb, not by the authors. For this sample there are around 900,000 distinct CDR3 sequences; roughly 51% appear just once. 20% to 25% of the sample belongs to the ten largest clones.

The donors were roughly 40 Caucasian individuals from Russia, aged roughly 6 to 100 years, who were systemically healthy. Each donor gave ten milliliters of peripheral blood, drawn into EDTA-treated Vacutainer tubes. PBMCs were isolated by Ficoll-Paque density-gradient centrifugation, with at least 6.5 million obtained per sample. Trizol reagent was used to extract total RNA from the PBMCs, yielding at least 6 micrograms per sample. The percentages of naive CD45RAhigh/CD27high T cells were determined by flow cytometry on a PBMC aliquot from every donor. V gives up 2 bases and J gives up 3 bases, and the segment between their germline ends measures 10 bases. The germline V gene supplies CDR1 SGHVS and CDR2 FQNEAQ. Including the terminal cysteine and phenylalanine, the CDR3 comprises 14 residues. Only the CDR3 part of the read is kept: 42 bases, read in frame from the first base. As regards this clonotype: What this receptor recognizes is not known. Base qualities are not provided; no much larger clone lies one nucleotide away.

The sample comprised blood. Rearrangement joined TRBV7-8 to TRBJ1-2; the D gene is perhaps TRBD1, on 6 matching bases. This TCR was sampled from an older woman in good health. The CDR3 sequence is CASSLHYRDYGYTF. At the DNA level, the sequence is TGTGCCAGCAGCTTACACTACAGGGACTATGGCTACACCTTC.